This T cell receptor (beta chain) was profiled in a study of cytomegalovirus exposure and HLA in healthy donors. V shed 3 bases, J shed 7 bases, and the junction held 5 bases outside the gene matches. The CDR3 contains 14 residues. Germline loops: CDR1 GTSNPN, CDR2 SVGIG (reference sequence). With 60 Vbeta and 13 Jbeta primers, the PCR was carried out. Libraries were prepared by immunoSEQ multiplex PCR; TCRdb keeps only in-frame clonotypes and omits some of them. The sample has under 200,000 clones, approximately 71% seen once. The source is a woman under 30 in good health and CMV-seropositive. The genes are TRBV30 and TRBJ2-3; 12 bases fit TRBD2. The sample taken for sequencing was PBMCs. The CDR3 reads CAWSGLAGLNTQYF. The CDR3, as DNA: TGTGCCTGGAGCGGACTAGCGGGACTTAATACGCAGTATTTT.